This TCR beta chain was found in a study of cytomegalovirus exposure and HLA in healthy donors (TCRdb year 2017). Turning to the overall study: According to an earlier analysis of 550 to 750 of the donors, 150 million to 200 million T cells yielded 117 million unique TCR beta sequences and 250 to 350 Gb of sequence data. A later analysis re-analyzed previously published TCR beta repertoires from approximately 700 donors and added high-resolution HLA genotyping to study TCR occurrence patterns. A separate validation cohort of some 130 different subjects was used in addition to the roughly 700-subject first cohort. A later genetic analysis took genome-wide SNP genotypes for about 60% of the roughly 670 donors and used that subset as a discovery cohort. An earlier analysis of approximately 640 of the donors applied high-throughput TCR beta sequencing to assess whether each TCR beta V gene segment acted as functional or pseudogenic. The study combined high-throughput TCR immunosequencing, statistical association of individual TCRs with disease status, and machine learning to predict cytomegalovirus infection status. The study used immunosequencing to profile the T cell repertoires of more than 650 subjects and linked those repertoires to cytomegalovirus serostatus. Several DR-DQ haplotypes were treated as single units for association and clustering because of strong linkage in the cohort. Alongside the repertoire data, information on donor age, sex, ethnicity and CMV serostatus was compiled. On average, 235,054 unique TCR beta nucleotide sequences were sequenced per donor among a few hundred genotyped donors of the cohort, with roughly a sixth of those sequences being non-productive. Typing coverage varied by locus: roughly 629-630 donors for A, B, C, DRB1 and DQB1; under 550 for DQA1; around 610 for DPA1; 400 to 480 for DPB1. The study aimed to test whether signatures of past pathogen exposure could be identified by cataloging public T cell receptors. Every repertoire in the discovery cohort had been generated on one and the same sequencing platform. HLA typing covered class I and class II loci at four-digit resolution. An early release covering about 600 HLA-typed donors comprised about 320 gigabases of sequencing data and approximately 85 million unique TCR sequences. In the later analysis, no new phenotypic data were used to find candidate immune exposures; instead, reliance was placed on TCR beta sequences and their occurrence across donors. The genetic ancestry cluster associated with self-reported Caucasian donors included roughly four fifths of the roughly 380 genotyped donors. Overall study outcomes, separate from this receptor: CMV serostatus was the only immune exposure information available for the cohort. In the study, 164 TCR beta chains were listed as associated with cytomegalovirus. In an earlier analysis of some 550 of the donors, most TCR beta V segments were observed in productive rearrangements about 87% or about 30% of the time, broadly matching IMGT annotations. A later analysis found that TCR association rates varied across HLA loci, with DRB1 alleles showing the most associated TCRs and HLA-C alleles the fewest. In a later analysis, most CMV-associated TCR beta chains were found to appear HLA-restricted, with HLA associations seemingly driven largely by CMV exposure. A few of the identified cytomegalovirus-associated TCR beta chains were confirmed in vitro to be specific for cytomegalovirus antigens. Several of the top co-occurrence clusters appeared to be linked to parvovirus B19, influenza, CMV and Epstein-Barr virus, according to a later analysis. Correlated functional status among segregating V segments might be attributable to linkage disequilibrium, but an unknown experimental factor could not be ruled out. Because HLA typing was unavailable for some donors at each locus, only the typed subset was used in association tests. A group of highly shared sequence variants was considered likely to be a technical artifact of the sequencing pipeline. When HLA alleles, especially DR and DQ, strongly co-occurred, attributing TCR associations to individual alleles was difficult. It was suggested by the authors that the approach could potentially be generalized to other disease states and immunological phenotypes. Specific HLA alleles were associated with some 15,000 TCR beta sequences at a false discovery rate of 0.05 in a later analysis. In a later genetic analysis, fewer N-insertions in productive TCRs were reported among donors in an Asian-associated ancestry cluster than the roughly 700-donor mean. Some IMGT-functional V segments, including TRBV6-2 and TRBV6-3, could not be told apart with the 87-base-pair reads, so those segments were excluded. Across donors, most TCR sequences were observed very rarely, whereas some public TCRs were present in many individuals. Roughly uniform sequencing depth across donors was assumed in presence/absence analyses, although this assumption may not hold. The classifier was reported to diagnose cytomegalovirus status with high specificity and sensitivity in both the original cohort and the validation cohort. In a later analysis, HLA-associated TCR beta chains were found to be more clonally expanded and to have lower generation probabilities than equally common non-associated chains. A further reported finding was that TCR beta sequences accurately predicted the HLA-A and HLA-B alleles for most subjects in the first cohort. In a later genetic analysis, a missense DCLRE1C variant was associated with V-gene and J-gene trimming of TCR beta chains, and the association was replicated in an independent cohort. Over 15 rarely observed V segments, including chromosome 9 orphons, were excluded from the earlier analysis of several hundred of the donors because counts were too low. In this cohort, only TCR beta chains were sequenced, and detectable features were limited by the absence of alpha or paired-chain data.

Trimming at the junction amounts to 3 bases on V and 2 bases on J, and the germline ends lie 10 bases apart. CDR1 is given as LNHNV and CDR2 as YYDKDF, both from the germline V gene (reference sequence). The CDR3 has 14 amino acids, counting the end cysteine and phenylalanine. Only the CDR3 region is kept as DNA, spanning 42 bases read in frame from base 1. A remark on this clone: Its antigen is still unknown. One base away there is no much larger clone; base qualities are not given.

Library preparation employed the immunoSEQ multiplex PCR assay. For the multiplex PCR, a mixture combining 60 forward primers for TCR Vbeta segments and 13 reverse primers for TCR Jbeta segments was used. The CDR3 region of rearranged TCR beta genes was amplified from genomic DNA with a multiplex PCR assay. Amplified TCR beta libraries were sequenced as 87-base-pair reads on the Illumina HiSeq System. In the authors' own workflow: In a later analysis, tens of millions of unique TCR beta chains were counted across the approximately 670 repertoires, and about 9.9 million of these chains were shared by at least two donors. To remove PCR and sequencing errors, raw reads were error-corrected and collapsed into unique sequences using a nearest-neighbor algorithm that merged closely related sequences. Alignment of CDR3 sequences to IMGT reference sequences was used to assign V, D and J gene segments. For a sequence to be retained, a match of at least six nucleotides to both a V gene segment and a J gene segment was required. Rearrangements were classified as productive when the CDR3 lacked stop codons and remained in frame with V and J, and all other rearrangements were classified as non-productive. Following IMGT convention, CDR3 was defined as the stretch from the second conserved V-encoded cysteine up to the conserved J-encoded phenylalanine. The earlier analysis of 450 to 750 of the donors excluded any sequence lacking an unambiguous match to a single V gene segment. An earlier analysis of 500 to 600 of the donors classified V segments as functional when productive rearrangements were above 56.7% and as segregating when the standard deviation between donors was above 5%. A statistical classification framework was developed to diagnose cytomegalovirus status using the catalog of TCR beta chain sequences. A later analysis assigned V and J genes by comparing TCR nucleotide sequences with IMGT/GENE-DB human TR gene sequences. In a later analysis, CDR3 sequences and most-parsimonious VDJ recombination scenarios were assigned using the TCRdist pipeline. A later analysis defined each TCR beta chain by its CDR3 amino acid sequence plus V-gene family, and excluded reads lacking a unique V-gene family. A later analysis removed roughly 590 highly shared, low-generation-probability nucleotide sequences to deal with suspected cross-contamination and a sequencing artifact. For each public chain, a later analysis derived a clonal expansion index from normalized ranks of inferred template counts within each repertoire. Generation probabilities in a later analysis came from a VDJ recombination model fitted to out-of-frame rearrangements, and those results were checked against IGoR. A later analysis scored TCR-TCR, TCR-HLA and TCR-CMV co-occurrence with hypergeometric tests, applying a repertoire-size bias correction to TCR pairs. False discovery rates were estimated in a later analysis by permuting HLA or CMV assignments 20 times. In a later analysis, co-occurring TCRs were grouped using DBSCAN, and TCRdist sequence similarity was added for clustering within HLA-allele-positive subsets. Repertoires with fewer than 30,000 or more than 120,000 public chains, plus five repertoires with anomalous nucleotide sharing, were excluded from co-occurrence clustering. TCRdb limited this immuneACCESS table to in-frame rearrangements with V and J called. A share of clones is missing; checked studies link under half to unresolved V genes, and the rest is unexplained. V, J and clone size are taken as reported in that table, and D and trimming were inferred from the DNA itself. This sample has more than 150,000 clones in its table, and approximately 84% of those were observed once. The ten largest clones represent 3% to 4.5% of the sample.

In total, 630 or so healthy bone marrow donors made up the cohort. At the time of sampling, every cohort member was nominally healthy, though immune exposures that went unrecorded were likely present. The donor tested CMV seronegative and was one of the 352 seronegative cohort members. A peripheral blood sample was provided by each donor, and peripheral blood mononuclear cells were used for TCR beta sequencing. The Qiagen DNeasy Blood Extraction Kit was used to extract genomic DNA from the blood cell samples. The material sequenced was PBMCs. This clonotype was sampled from a man in his fifties or sixties in good health and CMV-seronegative. The chain is assembled from TRBV15 and TRBJ1-1; the D gene remains uncertain. The DNA reads as follows: TGTGCCACCAGCAGTTACATAGCTAACACTGAAGCTTTCTTT. This codes for CATSSYIANTEAFF.